Listed here are 17 T cell receptor beta chains from one sample, sequenced in a study of identical twins. TCRdb reanalysed the 5' RACE reads using MiXCR and keeps one entry per CDR3 protein. This table holds nearly 900,000 distinct CDR3 sequences, around an eighth found once. This sample was shared with a second study, whose subject was yellow fever vaccine responses in identical twins.

The sequencing input was PBMCs. All receptors come from a woman under 30 in good health.

This clonotype was counted between two and nine times. This chain links TRBV6-1 with TRBJ2-5; a possible D gene is TRBD2 (7 bases). This CDR3 contains 14 residues. Per germline, CDR1 MNHNS and CDR2 SASEGT. Trimming left V 4 bases short and J 1 base short, with 10 bases between. Here the CDR3 reads CASSGAGAQETQYF. For the CDR3, the DNA is TGTGCCAGCAGTGGCGCGGGGGCCCAAGAGACCCAGTACTTC.

The J gene is TRBJ1-1, the V gene TRBV2, with 10 bases aligning to TRBD1. V shed 4 bases, J shed 4 bases, and the junction held 9 bases outside the gene matches. This CDR3 region has 16 residues. Per the germline V gene, CDR1 is SNHLY and CDR2 is FYNNEI. The CDR3 loop is CASSADRGPKTTEAFF. CDR3 coding DNA: TGTGCCAGCAGTGCAGACAGGGGGCCAAAAACCACTGAAGCTTTCTTT.

There are many counts of this clonotype. The V gene is TRBV5-1, the J gene TRBJ2-1, with D hard to call. Germline lookup yields CDR1 SGHRS and CDR2 YFSETQ. V lost 5 bases to trimming and J lost 6 bases, with 12 bases between them. CDR3 length: 13 amino acids. CDR3 region: CASSFWVGNEQFF. The CDR3 DNA reads TGCGCCAGCAGTTTTTGGGTAGGCAATGAGCAGTTCTTC.

In this sample, this clonotype turned up a few times. This rearrangement joins TRBV5-1 to TRBJ1-1; 7 bases agree with TRBD1. Trimming removed 0 bases from V and 3 bases from J; junction bases left unmatched: 8. Per germline, CDR1 SGHRS and CDR2 YFSETQ. The CDR3 has 16 residues. The CDR3 bases are TGCGCCAGCAGCTTGGGGGGGAACAGGGGACACACTGAAGCTTTCTTT. Translated: CASSLGGNRGHTEAFF. Complete variable domain (other parts from reference TRBV5-1 and TRBJ1-1): KAGVTQTPRYLIKTRGQQVTLSCSPISGHRSVSWYQQTPGQGLQFLFEYFSETQRNKGNFPGRFSGRQFSNSRSEMNVSTLELGDSALYLCASSLGGNRGHTEAFFGQGTRLTVV.

In this sample, this clonotype turned up many times. The V gene is TRBV7-6, the J gene TRBJ2-3; D is perhaps TRBD1 (5 bases). Trimming left V 1 base short and J 1 base short, with 15 bases between. The germline CDR1 and CDR2 sequences are SGHVS and FNYEAQ. The CDR3 has 17 amino acids. The CDR3, as DNA: TGTGCCAGCAGCTTAGTCCCCAGGGAAAGGGGCACAGATACGCAGTATTTT. Its protein product is CASSLVPRERGTDTQYF.

The chain uses TRBV18 and TRBJ2-1, with no clear D. Between the trimmed V and J ends, which lost 5 bases and 5 bases, there was a span of 10 bases. The CDR3 loop spans 13 amino acids. Looked up from germline, CDR1 is KGHSH and CDR2 is LQKENI. In nucleotides, the CDR3 is TGTGCCAGCTCAATCCCCGGAAACAATGAGCAGTTCTTC. It encodes CASSIPGNNEQFF.

V and J are TRBV9 and TRBJ1-2; perhaps TRBD1 as D (5 bases). Germline loops: CDR1 SGDLS, CDR2 YYNGEE. V lost 7 bases and J 2 bases, leaving 9 bases between the germline ends. CDR3 length: 12 residues. CDR3 amino acids: CASGGGNYGYTF. The CDR3 DNA reads as TGTGCCAGCGGGGGGGGGAACTATGGCTACACCTTC. The whole variable domain, remainder taken from reference TRBV9 and TRBJ1-2, is DSGVTQTPKHLITATGQRVTLRCSPRSGDLSVYWYQQSLDQGLQFLIQYYNGEERAKGNILERFSAQQFPDLHSELNLSSLELGDSALYFCASGGGNYGYTFGSGTRLTVV.

Only a few counts were recorded for this clonotype. The J gene is TRBJ2-1, the V gene TRBV3-1, with 7 bases lining up with TRBD2. V shed 6 bases, J shed 2 bases, and the junction held 10 bases outside the gene matches. Germline V gene data show CDR1 as LGHDT and CDR2 as YNNKEL (reference sequence). This CDR3 region has 16 residues. CDR3 DNA sequence: TGTGCCAGCAGACTGGACGGGGAGGGTGCCTACAATGAGCAGTTCTTC. Protein sequence: CASRLDGEGAYNEQFF.

V and J are TRBV10-3 and TRBJ2-3; D not certain. V lost 8 bases and J 2 bases, leaving 11 bases between the germline ends. CDR1 ENHRY and CDR2 SYGVKD come from the germline V gene. The length of the CDR3 is 13 residues. CDR3 coding DNA: TGTGCCATCCGGGCGGACCCCACAGATACGCAGTATTTT. Amino acids: CAIRADPTDTQYF.

A few counts support this clonotype. V usage is TRBV12-3 or TRBV12-4 and J usage is TRBJ2-1; possibly TRBD2 for D (5 bases). V was trimmed by 6 bases and J by 3 bases, leaving 21 bases between them. This CDR3 contains 17 residues. The CDR3, as DNA: TGTGCCAGCAGAACTACGACGAGCGGATTGGACTACAATGAGCAGTTCTTC. Translating gives CASRTTTSGLDYNEQFF.

This clonotype turned up a few times. The chain combines TRBV7-9 with TRBJ2-7, with no clear D. Trimming shortened V by 1 base and J by 3 bases, and 7 bases separated the two germline ends. Germline CDR1 SEHNR, CDR2 FQNEAQ (reference sequence). This CDR3 spans 13 amino acids. The CDR3 DNA sequence: TGTGCCAGCAGCTTAGTCGGTATCTACGAGCAGTACTTC. Translated: CASSLVGIYEQYF.

This chain connects TRBV7-3 to TRBJ2-1; D is possibly TRBD2 (5 bases). The CDR3 contains 15 residues. V lost 5 bases, J lost 8 bases, and 19 bases lay in between. The V gene's germline CDR1 is SGHTA and CDR2 FQGTGA. The CDR3 DNA follows: TGTGCCAGCAGCCCAGGACTCGGGGTGTCGGATGAGCAGTTCTTC. Amino acids: CASSPGLGVSDEQFF.

The chain carries TRBV10-2 and TRBJ2-2; tentatively, D is TRBD2 (6 bases). Germline loops: CDR1 WSHSY, CDR2 SAAADI. This CDR3 is built from 12 residues. V lost 8 bases, J lost 3 bases, and 7 bases lay in between. The CDR3: CASPGDTGELFF. The CDR3 bases are TGCGCCAGCCCGGGGGACACCGGGGAGCTGTTTTTT.

This clonotype was counted a few times. V is TRBV13 and J is TRBJ1-1; the D gene is possibly TRBD1 (6 bases). Between the trimmed V and J ends, which lost 2 bases and 1 base, there was a span of 14 bases. Germline lookup yields CDR1 PRHDT and CDR2 FYEKMQ (reference sequence). This CDR3 has 16 residues. CDR3 region: CASSLSPDSKNTEAFF. CDR3 DNA sequence: TGTGCCAGCAGCTTATCCCCGGACAGTAAGAACACTGAAGCTTTCTTT. The full variable domain, its missing parts supplied by reference TRBV13 and TRBJ1-1, is AAGVIQSPRHLIKEKRETATLKCYPIPRHDTVYWYQQGPGQDPQFLISFYEKMQSDKGSIPDRFSAQQFSDYHSELNMSSLELGDSALYFCASSLSPDSKNTEAFFGQGTRLTVV.

This clonotype appeared a few times. The genes are TRBV20-1 and TRBJ2-7; D is ambiguous. The V gene's germline CDR1 is DFQATT and CDR2 SNEGSKA (reference sequence). The CDR3 is made up of 15 amino acids. V lost 3 bases to trimming and J lost 3 bases, with 18 bases between them. CDR3: CSASSRLGPNYEQYF. The CDR3 DNA reads as TGCAGTGCTAGTTCCCGGCTAGGACCCAACTACGAGCAGTACTTC.

This clonotype was seen only a few times. This rearrangement joins TRBV28 to TRBJ2-6; D possibly corresponds to TRBD1 (6 bases). Trimming cost V 6 bases and J 0 bases, with 15 bases left between them. Germline CDR1 MDHEN, CDR2 SYDVKM. The CDR3 spans 17 residues. CDR3 protein: CASSPDSQFSGANVLTF. CDR3 nucleotides: TGTGCCAGCAGCCCGGACAGCCAATTCTCTGGGGCCAACGTCCTGACTTTC. Using reference TRBV28 and TRBJ2-6 for the parts outside the CDR3, the full variable domain is DVKVTQSSRYLVKRTGEKVFLECVQDMDHENMFWYRQDPGLGLRLIYFSYDVKMKEKGDIPEGYSVSREKKERFSLILESASTNQTSMYLCASSPDSQFSGANVLTFGAGSRLTVL.

Comments on this clonotype: This may arise from a read error, as a much more abundant clone is one base away. The V call is TRBV5-1, the J call TRBJ1-6; maybe TRBD1 (6 bases). CDR1 is SGHRS, CDR2 YFSETQ, per germline. The CDR3 is 15 residues long. With 6 bases removed from V and 7 bases from J, the gap between germline ends came to 17 bases. The CDR3 sequence is CASNKDSRTNSPLHF. DNA for the CDR3: TGCGCCAGCAACAAGGACAGCCGGACGAATTCACCCCTCCACTTT.